This TCR beta chain was sequenced during a study of T cells after yellow fever vaccination. The study's findings and limits: Peak timing came faster in the weaker secondary response, day 5 versus 15.

This CDR3 region has 13 residues. Germline CDR1 and CDR2: DFQATT and SNEGSKA (reference sequence). The ends were cut back, 1 base at V and 8 bases at J, with 13 bases in the middle. The study made its TCR cDNA through 5'RACE template switching. That step introduced a universal primer site along with UMIs. TCRdb re-derived calls from the 5' RACE reads in MiXCR, one entry per CDR3 protein. The table records about 360,000 distinct CDR3 sequences, roughly 6.2% of them present only once. There are many counts of this clonotype. As yet, its antigen is unknown. The chain combines TRBV20-1 with TRBJ2-3; D possibly corresponds to TRBD2 (6 bases). The material was PBMCs, obtained 5 days after the yellow fever booster vaccination. The sequence came from a man aged 25-40 years who received the YFV17D yellow fever vaccine. CDR3 residues: CSARVSTSPTQYF. The CDR3 DNA follows: TGCAGTGCTAGAGTTTCAACTAGCCCTACGCAGTATTTT.